Listed here is a single T cell receptor beta chain. The sample originates from a study of beta chain features in type 1 diabetes. Sequencing targeted expressed TCRB transcripts, as all isolated RNA had been reverse transcribed. TCRdb's copy holds only in-frame clones and misses some; the assay was immunoSEQ multiplex PCR. The sample holds about 330,000 clones, 11% seen once. Germline CDR1 MDHEN, CDR2 SYDVKM. The V end was cut by 0 bases, the J end by 0 bases, with 9 bases between. The length of the CDR3 is 15 residues. The sequencing sample was made of naive CD4+ T cells from blood. The chain recombines TRBV28 with TRBJ2-7, with D possibly TRBD1 on 6 matching bases. The receptor was derived from a woman between 25 and 40 years old in good health. The CDR3 loop reads CASSLWGAGSYEQYF. Written as DNA, the CDR3 is TGTGCCAGCAGTTTATGGGGGGCCGGCTCCTACGAGCAGTACTTC.